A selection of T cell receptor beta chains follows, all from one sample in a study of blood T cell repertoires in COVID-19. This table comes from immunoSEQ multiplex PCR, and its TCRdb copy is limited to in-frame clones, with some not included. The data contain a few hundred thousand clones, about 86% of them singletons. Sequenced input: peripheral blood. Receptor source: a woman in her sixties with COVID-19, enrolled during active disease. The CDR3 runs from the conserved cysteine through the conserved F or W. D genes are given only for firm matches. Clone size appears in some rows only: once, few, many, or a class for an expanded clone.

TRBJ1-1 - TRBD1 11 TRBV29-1 CSAGTGLRAFF TGCAGCGCTGGGACAGGGCTGAGAGCTTTCTTT
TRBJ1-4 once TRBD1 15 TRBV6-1 CASSEEGAPREKLFF TGTGCCAGCAGTGAGGAGGGGGCGCCCCGCGAAAAACTGTTTTTT
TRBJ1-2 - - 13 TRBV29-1 CSVERQGFQGYTF TGCAGCGTTGAAAGGCAGGGGTTTCAGGGCTACACCTTC
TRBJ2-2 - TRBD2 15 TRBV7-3 CASSLSGGNTGELFF TGTGCCAGCAGCTTAAGCGGGGGTAACACCGGGGAGCTGTTTTTT
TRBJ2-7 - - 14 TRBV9 CASSVGGLPYEQYF TGTGCCAGCAGCGTAGGGGGCCTTCCCTACGAGCAGTACTTC
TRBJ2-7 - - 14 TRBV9 CASSVVGGPYEQYF TGTGCCAGCAGCGTAGTCGGGGGACCTTACGAGCAGTACTTC
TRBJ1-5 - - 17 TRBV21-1 CASSNREGKWSNQPQHF TGTGCCAGCAGCAACAGGGAAGGGAAATGGAGCAATCAGCCCCAGCATTTT
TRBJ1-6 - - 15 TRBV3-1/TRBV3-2 CASSPAQGYNSPLHF TGTGCCAGCAGTCCCGCTCAGGGTTATAATTCACCCCTCCACTTT
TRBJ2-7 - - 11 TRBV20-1 CSARVEYEQYF TGCAGTGCTAGGGTCGAGTACGAGCAGTACTTC
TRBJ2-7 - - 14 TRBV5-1 CASSAGTRAYEQYF TGCGCCAGCAGCGCCGGGACACGTGCCTACGAGCAGTACTTC
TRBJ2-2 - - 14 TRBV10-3 CAISRTVETGELFF TGTGCCATCAGCCGGACAGTGGAGACCGGGGAGCTGTTTTTT
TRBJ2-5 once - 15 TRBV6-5 CASSPYVPEGETQYF TGTGCCAGCAGTCCCTACGTCCCGGAGGGGGAGACCCAGTACTTC
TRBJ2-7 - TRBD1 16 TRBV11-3 CASSLGPGQGIYEQYF TGTGCCAGCAGCTTAGGTCCGGGACAGGGCATCTACGAGCAGTACTTC
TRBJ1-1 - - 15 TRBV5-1 CASSLEGLPNTEAFF TGCGCCAGCAGCTTGGAGGGACTGCCTAACACTGAAGCTTTCTTT
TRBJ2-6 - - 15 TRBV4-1 CASSQASSGANVLTF TGCGCCAGCAGCCAGGCCAGCTCTGGGGCCAACGTCCTGACTTTC
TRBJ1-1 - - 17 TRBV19 CASSRGRGNRVATEAFF TGTGCCAGTAGTAGGGGCCGGGGTAACAGGGTGGCAACTGAAGCTTTCTTT
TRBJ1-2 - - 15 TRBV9 CASSSQGQGTYGYTF TGTGCCAGCAGTTCTCAGGGGCAGGGGACGTATGGCTACACCTTC
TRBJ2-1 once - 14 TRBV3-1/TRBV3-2 CASSQARPTNEQFF TGTGCCAGCAGCCAAGCCCGACCGACTAATGAGCAGTTCTTC
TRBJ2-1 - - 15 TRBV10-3 CAISSDRRATNEQFF TGTGCCATCAGTAGCGACCGGCGCGCGACCAATGAGCAGTTCTTC
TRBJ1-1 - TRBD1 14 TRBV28 CASSSGQGDTEAFF TGTGCCAGCAGTTCGGGACAGGGAGACACTGAAGCTTTCTTT
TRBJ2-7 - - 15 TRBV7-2 CASSSRREGSYEQYF TGTGCCAGCAGCTCAAGGCGTGAGGGCTCCTACGAGCAGTACTTC
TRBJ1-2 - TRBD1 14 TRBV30 CAWSGGQGAYGYTF TGTGCCTGGAGTGGGGGACAGGGCGCTTATGGCTACACCTTC
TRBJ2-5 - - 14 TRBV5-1 CASSLGQSQETQYF TGCGCCAGCAGCCTAGGACAATCGCAAGAGACCCAGTACTTC
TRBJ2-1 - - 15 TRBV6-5 CASSYVYLSYNEQFF TGTGCCAGCAGTTACGTCTACCTTTCCTACAATGAGCAGTTCTTC
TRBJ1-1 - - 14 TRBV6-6 CASEMTPATGEAFF TGTGCCAGCGAAATGACTCCGGCTACAGGAGAAGCTTTCTTT
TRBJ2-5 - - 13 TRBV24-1 CATSDGQLETQYF TGTGCCACCAGTGACGGACAGTTAGAGACCCAGTACTTC
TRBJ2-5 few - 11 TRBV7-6 CASRTIGPQYF TGTGCCAGCCGAACTATTGGCCCCCAGTACTTC
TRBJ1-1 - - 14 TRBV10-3 CAIKPNRDNTEAFF TGTGCCATCAAACCAAACAGGGATAACACTGAAGCTTTCTTT
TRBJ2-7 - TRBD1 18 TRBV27 CASSPTRLGDRTLYEQYF TGTGCCAGCAGTCCAACCCGCTTAGGGGACAGGACTCTCTACGAGCAGTACTTC